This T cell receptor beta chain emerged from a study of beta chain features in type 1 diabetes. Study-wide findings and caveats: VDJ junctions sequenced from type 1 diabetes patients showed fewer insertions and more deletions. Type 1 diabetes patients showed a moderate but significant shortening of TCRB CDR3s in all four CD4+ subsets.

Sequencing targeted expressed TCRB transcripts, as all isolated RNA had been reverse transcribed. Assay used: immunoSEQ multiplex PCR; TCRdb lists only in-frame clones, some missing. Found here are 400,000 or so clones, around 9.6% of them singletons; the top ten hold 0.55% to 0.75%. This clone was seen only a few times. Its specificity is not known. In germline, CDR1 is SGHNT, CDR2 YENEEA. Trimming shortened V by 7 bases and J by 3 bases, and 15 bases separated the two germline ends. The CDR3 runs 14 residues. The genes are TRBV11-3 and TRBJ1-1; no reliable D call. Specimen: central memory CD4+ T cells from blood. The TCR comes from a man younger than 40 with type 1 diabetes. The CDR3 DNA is TGTGCCAGCACCCCTAGAGCGGGTTACACTGAAGCTTTCTTT. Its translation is CASTPRAGYTEAFF.